This entry is about one T cell receptor (beta chain). The target antigen is unknown. The data are from a study of monozygotic twins with inflammatory bowel disease. General study results and limits: Patients got different immunosuppressive treatments, which may have made their repertoires more variable. It was not supported that a single strong signal or clonotype was associated with IBD.

The CDR3 length is 14 residues. The V gene's germline CDR1 is MDHEN and CDR2 SYDVKM. TCRdb reprocessed the 5' RACE reads, keeping one entry per CDR3 protein, no DNA. The sample table sets out about 300,000 distinct CDR3 sequences. Sequencing was done on a sample of blood. This clonotype was sampled from a human donor with ulcerative colitis or Crohn's disease, or a healthy co-twin of an affected twin (not recorded which). This chain links TRBV28 with TRBJ2-7; TCRdb's D gene call, TRBD1, goes unchecked for lack of DNA. This CDR3 reads CASTTGASSGEQYF.